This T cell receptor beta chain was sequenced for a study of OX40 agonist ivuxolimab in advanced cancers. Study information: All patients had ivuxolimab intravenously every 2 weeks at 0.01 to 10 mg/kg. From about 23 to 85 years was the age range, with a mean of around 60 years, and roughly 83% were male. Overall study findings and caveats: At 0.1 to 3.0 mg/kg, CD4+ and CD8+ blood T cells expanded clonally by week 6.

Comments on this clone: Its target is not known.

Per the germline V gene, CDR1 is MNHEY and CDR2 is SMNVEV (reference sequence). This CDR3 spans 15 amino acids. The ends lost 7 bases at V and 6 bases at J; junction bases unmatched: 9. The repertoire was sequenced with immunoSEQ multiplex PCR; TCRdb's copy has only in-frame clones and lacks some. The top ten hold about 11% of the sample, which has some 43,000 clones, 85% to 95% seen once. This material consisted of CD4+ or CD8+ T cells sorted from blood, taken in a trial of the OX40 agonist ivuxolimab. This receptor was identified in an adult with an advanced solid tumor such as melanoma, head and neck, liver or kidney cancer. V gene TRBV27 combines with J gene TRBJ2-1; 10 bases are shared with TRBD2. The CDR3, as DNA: TGTGCCAGCACCTCCCTAGCGGGAGAAATCAATGAGCAGTTCTTC. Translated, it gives CASTSLAGEINEQFF.